The 20 T cell receptor beta chains reported below all come from one sample, sequenced in a study of blood T cell repertoires in COVID-19. Produced via immunoSEQ multiplex PCR; TCRdb's table is partial and in-frame only. This sample has under 95,000 clones, with over 80% found just once. Sequencing was performed on peripheral blood. These receptors originate from a woman aged 80 or over with active or convalescent COVID-19.

The CDR3, as DNA: TGTGCCAGCAGCTTAACCTGGACAGGGCGGGACACTGAAGCTTTCTTT. This gives the protein CASSLTWTGRDTEAFF. The chain employs TRBV11-2 and TRBJ1-1; 8 bases fit TRBD1. J lost 3 bases, V lost 2 bases, and 8 bases had no gene match. The CDR3 totals 16 residues. Germline CDR1 is SGHAT and CDR2 is FQNNGV.

V and J are TRBV7-8 and TRBJ1-5, with D unclear. CDR3 length equals 16 residues. V was trimmed by 1 base and J by 5 bases, leaving 15 bases between them. Looked up from germline, CDR1 is SGHVS and CDR2 is FQNEAQ. The CDR3 region has the DNA TGTGCCAGCAGCTTAGTTCCCTCACCAACGGATCAGCCCCAGCATTTT. Amino acid sequence: CASSLVPSPTDQPQHF. Filled out from reference TRBV7-8 and TRBJ1-5, the complete variable domain reads GAGVSQSPRYKVAKRGQDVALRCDPISGHVSLFWYQQALGQGPEFLTYFQNEAQLDKSGLPSDRFFAERPEGSVSTLKIQRTQQEDSAVYLCASSLVPSPTDQPQHFGDGTRLSIL.

V and J are TRBV5-1 and TRBJ1-4; maybe TRBD1 (5 bases). V gave up 0 bases and J gave up 7 bases, with 10 bases separating them. Germline loops: CDR1 SGHRS, CDR2 YFSETQ. The CDR3 length is 14 residues. The CDR3 bases are TGCGCCAGCAGCTTGGCTGGGGGGGGTGAAAAACTGTTTTTT. It codes for CASSLAGGGEKLFF.

The chain uses TRBV27 and TRBJ2-1; TRBD1 aligns across 8 bases. Germline CDR1 is MNHEY and CDR2 is SMNVEV (reference sequence). This CDR3 spans 16 amino acids. J was trimmed by 4 bases and V by 6 bases; bases with no gene match: 11. The CDR3 DNA sequence: TGTGCCAGCAGCCTTGGAGGACAGGGCCCTTACAATGAGCAGTTCTTC. Residues: CASSLGGQGPYNEQFF.

This clone was seen a single time. The chain combines TRBV19 with TRBJ2-7, with TRBD1 as a possible D gene (6 bases). Germline-derived CDR1 and CDR2 are LNHDA and SQIVND (reference sequence). Trimming shortened V by 4 bases and J by 2 bases, and 12 bases separated the two germline ends. The CDR3 is made up of 14 amino acids. CDR3 nucleotide sequence: TGTGCCAGTAGTAAGGCCAGGGGCCCCTACGAGCAGTACTTC. Protein sequence: CASSKARGPYEQYF.

Only one count was recorded for this clone. The chain recombines TRBV5-6 with TRBJ2-5; the match to TRBD1 covers 7 bases. V shed 3 bases and J 0 bases; nucleotides not matched to a gene: 2. Germline CDR1 reads SGHDT; CDR2 reads YYEEEE. This CDR3 spans 14 amino acids. The CDR3 here is CASSSTGYQETQYF. DNA of the CDR3: TGTGCCAGCAGCTCGACAGGGTACCAAGAGACCCAGTACTTC.

The chain has TRBV5-6 and TRBJ1-5, with D hard to call. Germline CDR1 is SGHDT and CDR2 is YYEEEE. Between the trimmed V and J ends, which lost 0 bases and 6 bases, there was a span of 7 bases. The CDR3 has 13 amino acids. The CDR3 coding sequence is TGTGCCAGCAGCTTGGGGGAGGGTCAGCCCCAGCATTTT. Amino acids: CASSLGEGQPQHF. Drawing the rest from reference TRBV5-6 and TRBJ1-5, the complete variable domain is DAGVTQSPTHLIKTRGQQVTLRCSPKSGHDTVSWYQQALGQGPQFIFQYYEEEERQRGNFPDRFSGHQFPNYSSELNVNALLLGDSALYLCASSLGEGQPQHFGDGTRLSIL.

The chain carries TRBV19 and TRBJ1-4; D gene uncertain. The germline gives CDR1 LNHDA, CDR2 SQIVND (reference sequence). This CDR3 comprises 15 residues. V lost 3 bases and J lost 4, with 12 bases in between. CDR3 nucleotides: TGTGCCAGTAGTATTATAGCAAATTATAATGAAAAACTGTTTTTT. Translation gives CASSIIANYNEKLFF.

The V gene is TRBV18, the J gene TRBJ2-7; D possibly corresponds to TRBD2 (5 bases). The CDR3 contains 16 residues. The germline CDR1 and CDR2 sequences are KGHSH and LQKENI. The ends were cut back, 6 bases at V and 9 bases at J, with 27 bases in the middle. DNA for the CDR3: TGTGCCAGCTCCAACGTCCTAGCTTGGGAAATACGATGGCAGTACTTC. Protein: CASSNVLAWEIRWQYF.

The table lists this clone with a few counts. V is TRBV23-1 and J is TRBJ1-3; D possibly corresponds to TRBD1 (5 bases). TRBV23-1 qualifies as an ORF whose function is uncertain. The CDR3 spans 13 residues. The V end was cut by 1 base, the J end by 8 bases, with 9 bases between. The CDR3 spells CASSQFQGYTIYF. CDR3 nucleotide sequence: TGCGCCAGCAGTCAATTTCAGGGATACACCATATATTTT.

The genes are TRBV24-1 and TRBJ2-5; maybe TRBD1 (6 bases). There are 16 residues in the CDR3. Between the trimmed V and J ends, which lost 4 bases and 1 base, there was a span of 15 bases. Germline assignment: CDR1 KGHDR and CDR2 SFDVKD. The CDR3 DNA is TGTGCCACCAGTGAAGGACATGGGACACCCCAAGAGACCCAGTACTTC. Translated: CATSEGHGTPQETQYF.

V is TRBV6-5 and J is TRBJ1-2, with 7 bases identical to TRBD1. There are 14 residues in the CDR3. The V gene end was trimmed by 5 bases and the J gene end by 3 bases; junction bases not matched to a gene: 6. Germline V gene sequence: CDR1 MNHEY, CDR2 SVGAGI. CDR3 residues: CASSRSDRDYGYTF. DNA of the CDR3: TGTGCCAGCAGTCGCTCCGACAGGGACTATGGCTACACCTTC.

In its sample, this clone was seen a few times. The V and J genes are TRBV7-2 and TRBJ2-7; TRBD2 is a possible D gene (5 bases). CDR3 length equals 16 residues. The germline V gene has CDR1 SGHTA and CDR2 FQGNSA. V lost 3 bases and J lost 2, with 17 bases in between. The CDR3 reads CASSLGSLIGTYEQYF. The CDR3 region has the DNA TGTGCCAGCAGCTTGGGGAGCCTTATTGGCACCTACGAGCAGTACTTC.

This clone has a handful of counts. The rearrangement joins TRBV19 to TRBJ2-1, with 10 bases fitting TRBD2. Looked up from germline, CDR1 is LNHDA and CDR2 is SQIVND (reference sequence). J was trimmed by 10 bases and V by 6 bases; bases with no gene match: 12. The CDR3 length is 15 residues. CDR3 sequence: CASSETSGAGREQFF. CDR3 coding DNA: TGTGCCAGTAGCGAAACTAGCGGGGCCGGTCGAGAGCAGTTCTTC.

The chain carries TRBV12-3 or TRBV12-4 and TRBJ1-6; no firm D call. CDR3 length: 13 amino acids. V dropped 8 bases and J dropped 9 bases, with 14 bases sitting between them. This CDR3 is CASQVEYGSPLHF. CDR3 coding DNA: TGTGCCAGCCAGGTGGAATATGGTTCACCCCTCCACTTT.

The chain's CDR3 is CASSQSGVHTIYF. The CDR3 DNA reads TGTGCCAGCAGCCAATCTGGAGTTCACACCATATATTTT. The rearrangement joins TRBV14 to TRBJ1-3; no clear D. This CDR3 has 13 amino acids. Germline values: CDR1 SGHDN, CDR2 FVKESK. The ends were cut back, 2 bases at V and 8 bases at J, with 10 bases in the middle.

The J gene is TRBJ2-2, the V gene TRBV11-2, with TRBD2 matching 13 bases. Trimming took 5 bases from V and 8 from J; bases not matched to a gene: 8. Germline CDR1 SGHAT, CDR2 FQNNGV. The length of the CDR3 is 16 residues. The chain's CDR3 is CASSQLAGGIVGELFF. The DNA of the CDR3 is TGTGCCAGCAGCCAACTAGCGGGAGGGATCGTGGGGGAGCTGTTTTTT.

V and J are TRBV3-1 (or the pseudogene TRBV3-2) and TRBJ1-3, with 8 bases that match TRBD1. V trimming: 1 base; J trimming: 0 bases; junction bases outside the gene matches: 8. The CDR3 has 18 amino acids. Germline CDR1 reads LGHDT; CDR2 reads YNNKEL (reference sequence). CDR3 protein: CASSQATGDLDSGNTIYF. DNA for the CDR3: TGTGCCAGCAGCCAAGCGACAGGGGACCTTGACTCTGGAAACACCATATATTTT.

The chain couples TRBV6-5 to TRBJ1-6, with 7 bases matching TRBD1. Losses at the gene ends were 7 bases for V and 4 bases for J; bases not matched to a gene: 4. Germline V lookup: CDR1 MNHEY, CDR2 SVGAGI. The CDR3 runs to 14 residues. CDR3 amino acids: CASTPGQYNSPLHF. CDR3 bases: TGTGCCAGCACTCCGGGACAGTATAATTCACCCCTCCACTTT.

The rearrangement joins TRBV25-1 to TRBJ2-6, with TRBD1 matching 9 bases. The germline gives CDR1 MGHDK, CDR2 SYGVNS. J was trimmed by 2 bases and V by 4 bases; bases with no gene match: 6. The CDR3 runs to 17 residues. The CDR3: CASSVWTGVPGANVLTF. CDR3 in DNA: TGTGCCAGCAGTGTTTGGACAGGGGTTCCTGGGGCCAACGTCCTGACTTTC.